This T cell receptor beta chain was sequenced in a study of early T cells in non-severe SARS-CoV-2 infection. TCRdb passed the 5' RACE reads through MiXCR, listing each CDR3 protein once. The data contain about 67,000 distinct CDR3 sequences, around 10% of them seen just once; the ten biggest clones take up 3.8%. There are many counts of this clonotype. The length of the CDR3 is 16 residues. Germline CDR1 is SGHKS and CDR2 is YYEKEE (reference sequence). V lost 3 bases and J 4 bases, leaving 19 bases between the germline ends. The rearrangement joins TRBV5-5 to TRBJ2-5; weak D call: TRBD2 (5 bases). This TCR was sampled from an adult who was a healthcare worker with PCR-confirmed SARS-CoV-2 infection or an uninfected control (not recorded which). Material for sequencing was whole blood. The CDR3 nucleotides read TGTGCCAGCAGCTCCCTCGCCGGAGGTATCGGAGAGACCCAGTACTTC. This sequence encodes CASSSLAGGIGETQYF.